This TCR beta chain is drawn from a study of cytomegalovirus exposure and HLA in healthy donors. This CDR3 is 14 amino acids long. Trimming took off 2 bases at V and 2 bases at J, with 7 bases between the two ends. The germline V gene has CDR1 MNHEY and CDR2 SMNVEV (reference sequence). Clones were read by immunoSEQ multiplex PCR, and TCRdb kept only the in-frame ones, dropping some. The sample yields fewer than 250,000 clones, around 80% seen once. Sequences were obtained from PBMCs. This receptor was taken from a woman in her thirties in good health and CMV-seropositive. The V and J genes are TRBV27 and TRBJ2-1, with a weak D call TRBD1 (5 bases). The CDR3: CASSLGATYNEQFF. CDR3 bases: TGTGCCAGCAGTTTAGGGGCCACCTACAATGAGCAGTTCTTC.